Each of the 21 T cell receptor beta chains below was sequenced from the same sample in a study of cytomegalovirus exposure and HLA in healthy donors. A multiplex PCR was run with 60 Vbeta primers and 13 Jbeta primers. Libraries were prepared by immunoSEQ multiplex PCR; TCRdb keeps only in-frame clonotypes and omits some of them. The profile covers around 150,000 clones, with 76% appearing a single time and approximately 2% taken by the ten largest. The sequencing input was PBMCs. The receptors were sampled from a female donor in good health and CMV-seropositive.

This clone was detected only a few times. CDR3 region: CASSLGAGYQPQHF. CDR3 bases: TGTGCCAGCAGTTTGGGGGCGGGCTATCAGCCCCAGCATTTT. The rearrangement joins TRBV28 to TRBJ1-5, with D perhaps TRBD1 (6 bases). The germline CDR1 and CDR2 sequences are MDHEN and SYDVKM. The CDR3 spans 14 residues. V lost 3 bases and J lost 5, with 11 bases in between.

The chain is built from TRBV7-6 and TRBJ2-2, with TRBD2 matching over 8 bases. V lost 1 base to trimming and J lost 4 bases; unmatched junction nucleotides: 8. From germline, CDR1 is SGHVS and CDR2 FNYEAQ. This CDR3 has 17 amino acids. Here the CDR3 reads CASSLGASGLVTGELFF. The CDR3 DNA reads TGTGCCAGCAGCTTAGGGGCTAGCGGGTTAGTCACCGGGGAGCTGTTTTTT.

The V gene is TRBV7-8, the J gene TRBJ2-7; 11 nucleotides agree with TRBD2. CDR1 is SGHVS and CDR2 is FQNEAQ in the germline V gene. J was trimmed by 4 bases and V by 3 bases; bases with no gene match: 2. This CDR3 spans 14 amino acids. The CDR3: CASSFLAGGYEQYF. The CDR3 DNA reads TGTGCCAGCAGCTTCCTAGCGGGGGGTTACGAGCAGTACTTC.

This chain uses TRBV28 with TRBJ1-5; the D gene is possibly TRBD1 (6 bases). The germline gives CDR1 MDHEN, CDR2 SYDVKM. CDR3 length equals 15 residues. V was trimmed by 5 bases and J by 6 bases, leaving 17 bases between them. CDR3 loop: CASSLNRAGAQPQHF. DNA for the CDR3: TGTGCCAGCAGTCTAAACAGGGCTGGGGCTCAGCCCCAGCATTTT. Full variable domain (missing parts from reference TRBV28 and TRBJ1-5): DVKVTQSSRYLVKRTGEKVFLECVQDMDHENMFWYRQDPGLGLRLIYFSYDVKMKEKGDIPEGYSVSREKKERFSLILESASTNQTSMYLCASSLNRAGAQPQHFGDGTRLSIL.

This clone was detected a few times. V is TRBV5-4 and J is TRBJ2-7; 12 bases fit TRBD1. CDR3 length equals 15 residues. Losses at the gene ends were 4 bases for V and 5 bases for J; bases not matched to a gene: 7. Germline V gene data show CDR1 as SGHNT and CDR2 as YYREEE (reference sequence). The CDR3 reads CASSQRDRGRDEQYF. CDR3 DNA: TGTGCCAGCAGCCAACGGGACAGGGGGCGCGACGAGCAGTACTTC.

This chain's CDR3 is CASSSGQGYEKLFF. The CDR3 nucleotides are TGCGCCAGCAGCTCTGGACAGGGATACGAAAAACTGTTTTTT. The chain has TRBV5-1 and TRBJ1-4; 8 bases align to TRBD1. CDR3 length: 14 residues. With V trimmed by 3 bases and J by 8 bases, 6 bases remained unmatched. Germline lookup yields CDR1 SGHRS and CDR2 YFSETQ.

This clone was detected once. The rearrangement links TRBV10-3 to TRBJ1-4, with a possible D match to TRBD1 (6 bases). V was cut by 0 bases and J by 3 bases, with 8 bases left in between. The CDR3 covers 15 residues. Germline V lookup: CDR1 ENHRY, CDR2 SYGVKD. CDR3 nucleotides: TGTGCCATCAGTGAGTCGCGACAGGCTAATGAAAAACTGTTTTTT. This codes for CAISESRQANEKLFF.

This chain connects TRBV2 to TRBJ2-1, with 7 bases identical to TRBD2. The germline V gene has CDR1 SNHLY and CDR2 FYNNEI. The CDR3 extends over 18 amino acids. V was pared by 4 bases and J by 0 bases, with 12 bases of the junction left unmatched. Here the CDR3 reads CASSGEGSPDRSYNEQFF. In DNA, the CDR3 is TGTGCCAGCAGTGGGGAGGGTAGCCCCGATCGCTCCTACAATGAGCAGTTCTTC.

For this clone: Its ends do not fully match the called genes, so a read error is possible. The chain links TRBV7-9 to TRBJ2-7; 11 nucleotides line up with TRBD2. Germline V gene data show CDR1 as SEHNR and CDR2 as FQNEAQ (reference sequence). The CDR3 runs 17 residues. CDR3 DNA sequence: TGTTCCAGCAGCTTTTGGCGACTAGCGGGATTCGCCTACGAGCAGTACTTC. Amino acid sequence: CSSSFWRLAGFAYEQYF.

This clone showed up just a few times. The CDR3 DNA follows: TGTGCCAGCAGCCCCACAGGGGGCCGCTACGAGCAGTACTTC. As protein: CASSPTGGRYEQYF. The rearrangement uses TRBV6-5 and TRBJ2-7; 9 bases align to TRBD1. Trimming cost V 6 bases and J 3 bases; bases outside gene matches: 6. CDR1 is MNHEY and CDR2 is SVGAGI in the germline V gene. The CDR3 totals 14 residues.

This clone was detected only a few times. This chain connects TRBV7-2 to TRBJ2-3; maybe TRBD1 (5 bases). The CDR3 is 13 residues long. Trimming left V 7 bases short and J 5 bases short, with 13 bases between. From germline, CDR1 is SGHTA and CDR2 FQGNSA. The CDR3 loop is CASTMNQGDTQYF. The CDR3 DNA follows: TGTGCCAGCACCATGAATCAGGGAGATACGCAGTATTTT.

The chain employs TRBV19 and TRBJ1-2, with 10 bases lining up with TRBD1. The CDR3 loop spans 18 amino acids. CDR1 LNHDA and CDR2 SQIVND come from the germline V gene (reference sequence). V gave up 6 bases and J gave up 1 base; unmatched junction bases: 14. DNA of the CDR3: TGTGCCAGTAGACTGACAGGGGGCGGATCGGTCGGTAACTATGGCTACACCTTC. Translating gives CASRLTGGGSVGNYGYTF.

The CDR3 DNA is TGTGCCAGTAGTATATCGTACAGGGGGAACACTGAAGCTTTCTTT. Its translation: CASSISYRGNTEAFF. This chain links TRBV19 with TRBJ1-1; TRBD1 agrees at 7 bases. Losses at the gene ends were 2 bases for V and 1 base for J; bases not matched to a gene: 4. This CDR3 region has 15 residues. CDR1 is LNHDA, CDR2 SQIVND, per germline (reference sequence).

The J gene is TRBJ1-2, the V gene TRBV7-9; perhaps TRBD1 as D (5 bases). The germline V and J ends were trimmed by 1 base and 3 bases, with 18 bases remaining between them. Germline assignment: CDR1 SEHNR and CDR2 FQNEAQ (reference sequence). This CDR3 is built from 17 residues. The CDR3 is CASSLVGGMTDYYGYTF. CDR3 bases: TGTGCCAGCAGCTTAGTGGGTGGGATGACAGACTACTATGGCTACACCTTC.

The chain employs TRBV6-6 and TRBJ1-4; D perhaps matches TRBD1 (6 bases). The ends were cut back, 8 bases at V and 1 base at J, with 11 bases in the middle. The CDR3 covers 14 residues. Germline CDR1 reads MNHNY; CDR2 reads SVGAGI (reference sequence). This CDR3 is CASSTQGTNEKLFF. DNA for the CDR3: TGTGCCAGCTCGACACAGGGAACTAATGAAAAACTGTTTTTT.

In regard to this clone: At the DNA level, this CDR3 is encoded by other sequences in the same sample as well. V gene TRBV4-1 combines with J gene TRBJ1-4; perhaps TRBD1 as D (6 bases). Germline values: CDR1 MGHRA, CDR2 YSYEKL. The CDR3 sequence is 15 residues long. V lost 3 bases, J lost 0 bases, and 8 bases lay in between. For the CDR3, the DNA is TGCGCCAGCAGCCAGCCAGGGGCAACTAATGAAAAACTGTTTTTT. It yields the protein CASSQPGATNEKLFF.

The sample holds a few counts of this clone. The V call is TRBV5-6, the J call TRBJ1-2; possibly TRBD1 for D (5 bases). V lost 4 bases and J 2 bases, leaving 9 bases between the germline ends. Germline lookup yields CDR1 SGHDT and CDR2 YYEEEE. The CDR3 length is 13 residues. The CDR3: CASSVNRNYGYTF. For the CDR3, the DNA is TGTGCCAGCAGCGTAAACAGGAACTATGGCTACACCTTC.

The chain couples TRBV30 to TRBJ1-1, with D perhaps matching TRBD1 (5 bases). The CDR3 totals 14 residues. Between the trimmed V and J ends, which lost 2 bases and 0 bases, there was a span of 10 bases. The germline V gene has CDR1 GTSNPN and CDR2 SVGIG (reference sequence). CDR3 residues: CAWSKTGMNTEAFF. The CDR3 DNA reads TGTGCCTGGAGTAAAACAGGCATGAACACTGAAGCTTTCTTT. Full variable domain (outside the CDR3, taken from reference TRBV30 and TRBJ1-1): SQTIHQWPATLVQPVGSPLSLECTVEGTSNPNLYWYRQAAGRGLQLLFYSVGIGQISSEVPQNLSASRPQDRQFILSSKKLLLSDSGFYLCAWSKTGMNTEAFFGQGTRLTVV.

The chain joins TRBV5-1 to TRBJ2-7, with 7 positions matching TRBD1. V trimming: 4 bases; J trimming: 0 bases; junction bases outside the gene matches: 7. The CDR3 loop spans 15 amino acids. Per the germline V gene, CDR1 is SGHRS and CDR2 is YFSETQ. The CDR3 reads CASSPGTENSYEQYF. CDR3 coding DNA: TGCGCCAGCAGCCCGGGGACAGAAAACTCCTACGAGCAGTACTTC. Full variable domain (outside the CDR3, taken from reference TRBV5-1 and TRBJ2-7): KAGVTQTPRYLIKTRGQQVTLSCSPISGHRSVSWYQQTPGQGLQFLFEYFSETQRNKGNFPGRFSGRQFSNSRSEMNVSTLELGDSALYLCASSPGTENSYEQYFGPGTRLTVT.

The rearrangement links TRBV7-2 to TRBJ1-1; 8 bases line up with TRBD1. Per the germline V gene, CDR1 is SGHTA and CDR2 is FQGNSA. This CDR3 has 15 residues. The ends lost 1 base at V and 5 bases at J; junction bases unmatched: 6. The CDR3, as DNA: TGTGCCAGCAGCTTAGGAGGACAGGGTTTGACTGAAGCTTTCTTT. It translates to CASSLGGQGLTEAFF. The full variable domain, in which reference TRBV7-2 and TRBJ1-1 provide the parts outside the CDR3, is GAGVSQSPSNKVTEKGKDVELRCDPISGHTALYWYRQSLGQGLEFLIYFQGNSAPDKSGLPSDRFSAERTGGSVSTLTIQRTQQEDSAVYLCASSLGGQGLTEAFFGQGTRLTVV.

The chain couples TRBV2 to TRBJ2-7; 7 positions agree with TRBD2. The CDR3 extends over 15 amino acids. Germline CDR1 reads SNHLY; CDR2 reads FYNNEI. Losses at the gene ends were 2 bases for V and 1 base for J; bases not matched to a gene: 5. CDR3 coding DNA: TGTGCCAGCAGTGAAAACCCTAGCGGATCCTACGAGCAGTACTTC. Amino acid sequence: CASSENPSGSYEQYF. The entire variable domain, with the rest obtained from reference TRBV2 and TRBJ2-7, is as follows: EPEVTQTPSHQVTQMGQEVILRCVPISNHLYFYWYRQILGQKVEFLVSFYNNEISEKSEIFDDQFSVERPDGSNFTLKIRSTKLEDSAMYFCASSENPSGSYEQYFGPGTRLTVT.